This T cell receptor beta chain was recovered during a study of cytomegalovirus exposure and HLA in healthy donors. Using immunoSEQ multiplex PCR, the repertoire was profiled, and TCRdb retains in-frame clones only, with some absent. Of about 160,000 clones listed, around 89% were seen once; the top ten hold around 3%. CDR3 length: 12 residues. Germline V lookup: CDR1 SQVTM, CDR2 ANQGSEA. The junction had 4 bases not matched to a gene; V was cut back by 7 bases and J by 2 bases. The chain is built from TRBV29-1 and TRBJ1-2; 7 bases fit TRBD1. Sequences were obtained from PBMCs. The clonotype originates from a man younger than 35 in good health and CMV-seronegative. The CDR3 DNA sequence: TGCAGCGGCAAGACAGGGAACTATGGCTACACCTTC. Residues: CSGKTGNYGYTF.